One and the same sample provided the 27 T cell receptor beta chains below, sequenced in a study of T cell repertoires in cytomegalovirus infection. TCRdb reanalysed the reads using MiXCR and keeps one entry per CDR3 protein. The table has 150,000 to 200,000 distinct CDR3 sequences, about 20% seen once. The sample taken for sequencing was PBMCs. Source of these receptors: a human donor in good health (CMV status not recorded). Some clones in this sample may be carry-over from other donors' samples.

This clonotype was seen ten or more times. The chain uses TRBV7-9 and TRBJ2-3; the match to TRBD1 covers 9 bases. V dropped 5 bases and J dropped 5; count of bases not matched to a gene: 14. CDR1 SEHNR and CDR2 FQNEAQ come from the germline V gene (reference sequence). The CDR3 consists of 17 residues. CDR3: CASSPGPGQGPGDTQYF. The CDR3 DNA reads TGTGCCAGCAGCCCGGGGCCGGGACAGGGCCCCGGAGATACGCAGTATTTT.

This clonotype was detected a few times. The chain carries TRBV20-1 and TRBJ2-5; TRBD2 agrees at 10 bases. The CDR3 contains 13 residues. Germline CDR1 is DFQATT and CDR2 is SNEGSKA (reference sequence). With V trimmed by 1 base and J by 5 bases, 1 base remained unmatched. CDR3 amino acids: CSARGAGGETQYF. The CDR3 DNA reads as TGCAGTGCTAGAGGAGCGGGAGGGGAGACCCAGTACTTC.

The chain is built from TRBV12-3 or TRBV12-4 and TRBJ2-1, with 10 bases fitting TRBD2. CDR3 length: 15 residues. J was trimmed by 4 bases and V by 3 bases; bases with no gene match: 3. CDR3 protein: CASSFWTSGYNEQFF. The CDR3 nucleotides are TGTGCCAGCAGTTTTTGGACTAGCGGATACAATGAGCAGTTCTTC.

The chain employs TRBV6-2 or TRBV6-3 and TRBJ1-3, with a tentative D call TRBD1 (6 bases). V was cut by 7 bases and J by 1 base, with 17 bases left in between. The length of the CDR3 is 16 residues. Germline values: CDR1 MNHEY, CDR2 SVGEGT. CDR3 nucleotide sequence: TGTGCCAGCACCCTAACCGGACAGTCTTCTGGAAACACCATATATTTT. It yields the protein CASTLTGQSSGNTIYF.

On this clonotype: One end of the junction is discordant with germline, which a read error may explain. CDR3: CVSSLRLSSGGYNEQFF. The CDR3 DNA reads TGTGTCAGCAGCTTAAGGCTCAGTAGCGGGGGTTACAATGAGCAGTTCTTC. This rearrangement joins TRBV7-2 to TRBJ2-1; TRBD2 matches at 9 bases. Per germline, CDR1 SGHTA and CDR2 FQGNSA. The CDR3 is 17 residues long.

The rearrangement joins TRBV5-4 to TRBJ2-5; D is undetermined. Per germline, CDR1 SGHNT and CDR2 YYREEE (reference sequence). CDR3 length: 14 amino acids. V lost 2 bases to trimming and J lost 4 bases, with 12 bases between them. The CDR3 region is CASSFGVPGETQYF. The CDR3, as DNA: TGTGCCAGCAGCTTCGGCGTCCCCGGAGAGACCCAGTACTTC.

In its sample, this clonotype was seen a few times. The V call is TRBV7-6, the J call TRBJ2-1; D remains unclear. This CDR3 comprises 15 residues. Trimming took off 5 bases at V and 1 base at J, with 12 bases between the two ends. Germline V CDR1 and CDR2: SGHVS, FNYEAQ. The CDR3 sequence: CASSPKGPSYNEQFF. In DNA form, the CDR3 reads TGTGCCAGCAGCCCCAAAGGACCTTCCTACAATGAGCAGTTCTTC.

This clonotype showed up many times. The chain links TRBV7-6 to TRBJ2-7; the D gene is possibly TRBD1 (6 bases). Trimming took off 1 base at V and 7 bases at J, with 17 bases between the two ends. CDR1 is SGHVS, CDR2 FNYEAQ, per germline. The length of the CDR3 is 15 residues. The DNA for the CDR3 is TGTGCCAGCAGCTTAGTTTCGCAGGGGCCGGGGGAGCAGTACTTC. Translation: CASSLVSQGPGEQYF.

This clonotype was counted only a few times. The rearrangement joins TRBV14 to TRBJ2-7; a possible D gene is TRBD1 (6 bases). Germline V CDR1 and CDR2: SGHDN, FVKESK. CDR3 length: 13 amino acids. V gave up 2 bases and J gave up 6 bases, with 11 bases separating them. The CDR3: CASSQTNRAEQYF. CDR3 coding DNA: TGTGCCAGCAGCCAAACCAACAGGGCCGAGCAGTACTTC. Looking up the rest from reference TRBV14 and TRBJ2-7 gives the full variable domain: EAGVTQFPSHSVIEKGQTVTLRCDPISGHDNLYWYRRVMGKEIKFLLHFVKESKQDESGMPNNRFLAERTGGTYSTLKVQPAELEDSGVYFCASSQTNRAEQYFGPGTRLTVT.

This clonotype was seen ten or more times. The chain carries TRBV10-3 and TRBJ1-6, with TRBD1 matching over 10 bases. The V gene end was trimmed by 6 bases and the J gene end by 6 bases; junction bases not matched to a gene: 2. This CDR3 spans 14 amino acids. Germline lookup yields CDR1 ENHRY and CDR2 SYGVKD. The CDR3 DNA sequence: TGTGCCATCAGCCGGGACAGGGGTAATTCACCCCTCCACTTT. This encodes CAISRDRGNSPLHF.

This chain connects TRBV3-1 to TRBJ2-1, with TRBD2 matching over 10 bases. The CDR3 contains 16 residues. With V trimmed by 4 bases and J by 6 bases, 9 bases remained unmatched. Germline CDR1 reads LGHDT; CDR2 reads YNNKEL (reference sequence). The CDR3 reads CASSPALAGVVNEQFF. The CDR3, as DNA: TGTGCCAGCAGCCCCGCCCTAGCGGGAGTAGTCAATGAGCAGTTCTTC.

This clonotype has only a few counts. The chain couples TRBV12-3 or TRBV12-4 to TRBJ1-1; D unresolved. This CDR3 is 15 amino acids long. V was pared by 2 bases and J by 1 base, with 11 bases between. In DNA form, the CDR3 reads TGTGCCAGCAGTTTAAATCTTGGATCGAACACTGAAGCTTTCTTT. Its translation is CASSLNLGSNTEAFF.

The chain joins TRBV29-1 to TRBJ2-7; the D gene could be TRBD1 or TRBD2 (5 bases each). Trimming shortened V by 0 bases and J by 1 base, and 10 bases separated the two germline ends. This CDR3 is built from 14 residues. The germline gives CDR1 SQVTM, CDR2 ANQGSEA. CDR3 region: CSVEEGTSSYEQYF. The CDR3 region has the DNA TGCAGCGTTGAAGAGGGGACCTCATCCTACGAGCAGTACTTC.

This clonotype was seen only a few times. The V call is TRBV11-2, the J call TRBJ2-5, with D tentatively TRBD2 (6 bases). The CDR3 totals 13 residues. The V gene's germline CDR1 is SGHAT and CDR2 FQNNGV. V lost 3 bases and J lost 4, with 9 bases in between. CDR3 in amino acids: CASSFAGRETQYF. CDR3 sequence (DNA): TGTGCCAGCAGCTTTGCGGGGAGAGAGACCCAGTACTTC.

The rearrangement links TRBV29-1 to TRBJ1-2, with a possible D match to TRBD1 (5 bases). Trimming pared 3 bases from V and 6 bases from J, leaving 8 bases between. The CDR3 spans 11 residues. In germline, CDR1 is SQVTM, CDR2 ANQGSEA. The CDR3 spells CSVEGRDGYTF. In DNA, the CDR3 is TGCAGCGTTGAGGGCAGGGATGGCTACACCTTC.

The V gene is TRBV28, the J gene TRBJ2-5; 8 nucleotides agree with TRBD2. In germline, CDR1 is MDHEN, CDR2 SYDVKM. Losses at the gene ends were 1 base for V and 2 bases for J; bases not matched to a gene: 9. The CDR3 runs 17 residues. The CDR3, as DNA: TGTGCCAGCAGTTTATCGATATTAGCGGGACAACAAGAGACCCAGTACTTC. This sequence encodes CASSLSILAGQQETQYF.

This clonotype appeared many times. CDR3 nucleotides: TGTGCCAGCAGCTTAGCGGGAGGGGGAGAGACCCAGTACTTC. It specifies CASSLAGGGETQYF. The chain combines TRBV7-2 with TRBJ2-5; a possible D gene is TRBD2 (7 bases). Germline V gene data show CDR1 as SGHTA and CDR2 as FQGNSA. The length of the CDR3 is 14 residues. The ends were cut back, 0 bases at V and 4 bases at J, with 9 bases in the middle.

This clonotype was counted only a few times. The gene calls are TRBV19 and TRBJ2-1; TRBD2 is a possible D gene (5 bases). The V gene's germline CDR1 is LNHDA and CDR2 SQIVND (reference sequence). The V end was cut by 5 bases, the J end by 7 bases, with 15 bases between. The CDR3 length is 14 residues. CDR3 nucleotide sequence: TGTGCCAGTAGTTCTCCGGGAAACTCTAATGAGCAGTTCTTC. It is translated as CASSSPGNSNEQFF.

The chain joins TRBV7-4 to TRBJ2-7, with 11 positions matching TRBD2. CDR1 is SGHVT and CDR2 is SQSDAQ in the germline V gene. The ends lost 8 bases at V and 0 bases at J; junction bases unmatched: 3. The CDR3 consists of 14 residues. This CDR3 is CASGTSGGSYEQYF. The CDR3 nucleotides read TGTGCCAGCGGCACTAGCGGGGGCTCCTACGAGCAGTACTTC.

This clonotype was recorded at least ten times. The CDR3 DNA reads as TGTGCCAGCAGTTCCTCGGGGACGAGACTTCGAGGAAACATTCAGTACTTC. Amino acid sequence: CASSSSGTRLRGNIQYF. The chain is built from TRBV12-3 or TRBV12-4 and TRBJ2-4, with D perhaps being TRBD1 or TRBD2 (5 bases each). Trimming left V 4 bases short and J 6 bases short, with 22 bases between. CDR3 length: 17 residues.

This clonotype was seen only a few times. The chain combines TRBV4-2 with TRBJ1-5; unclear D gene. V lost 4 bases and J 5 bases, leaving 12 bases between the germline ends. The germline V gene encodes CDR1 LGHNA and CDR2 YNFKEQ. This CDR3 spans 14 amino acids. CDR3 in amino acids: CASSPLGLDQPQHF. CDR3 sequence (DNA): TGTGCCAGCAGCCCCTTGGGGTTGGATCAGCCCCAGCATTTT.

The chain joins TRBV15 to TRBJ1-1, with D unclear. This CDR3 contains 13 residues. The V gene's germline CDR1 is LNHNV and CDR2 YYDKDF (reference sequence). V was cut by 0 bases and J by 2 bases, with 4 bases left in between. CDR3: CATSRDRNTEAFF. The CDR3, as DNA: TGTGCCACCAGCAGAGATCGAAACACTGAAGCTTTCTTT.

As concerns this clonotype: A much larger clone lies a single base off, so this may be a read error. The J gene is TRBJ2-1, the V gene TRBV7-3; 9 bases agree with TRBD2. The CDR3 runs 15 residues. Germline V CDR1 and CDR2: SGHTA, FQGTGA. This CDR3 is CASSLLAGAENEQSF. The DNA for the CDR3 is TGTGCCAGCAGCTTATTAGCGGGAGCGGAGAATGAGCAGTCCTTC.

This clonotype was seen a few times. V usage is TRBV19 and J usage is TRBJ1-4; D unresolved. CDR1 and CDR2 from the germline V gene are LNHDA and SQIVND (reference sequence). V was clipped by 6 bases and J by 5 bases, with 16 bases between them. This CDR3 is 15 amino acids long. CDR3 protein: CASRMDLADNEKLFF. In DNA, the CDR3 is TGTGCCAGTAGGATGGATTTGGCGGACAATGAAAAACTGTTTTTT.

This clonotype was seen more than once but under ten times. The rearrangement joins TRBV10-3 to TRBJ2-2; TRBD2 agrees at 10 bases. The V gene's germline CDR1 is ENHRY and CDR2 SYGVKD. The CDR3 contains 15 residues. Unmatched junction bases numbered 5, after V lost 3 bases and J lost 7 bases. CDR3 region: CAISDSGRANGELFF. CDR3 DNA: TGTGCCATCAGTGACAGCGGGAGGGCCAACGGGGAGCTGTTTTTT.

This clonotype came up a few times. This chain uses TRBV19 with TRBJ2-7; TRBD2 matches at 7 bases. Germline V gives CDR1 LNHDA, CDR2 SQIVND (reference sequence). CDR3 size: 13 residues. J lost 4 bases, V lost 5 bases, and 5 bases had no gene match. Here the CDR3 DNA reads TGTGCCAGTAGTGCCGGACTAGTTTACGAGCAGTACTTC. Translated, it gives CASSAGLVYEQYF.

This clonotype has just a few counts. The chain uses TRBV12-3 or TRBV12-4 and TRBJ1-5, with 7 bases identical to TRBD1. The CDR3 extends over 16 amino acids. Trimming at V came to 6 bases and at J to 3 bases, leaving 11 bases not matched to a gene. Written as DNA, the CDR3 is TGTGCCAGCAGATACTCCCGACAGGGCTCCAATCAGCCCCAGCATTTT. It is translated as CASRYSRQGSNQPQHF.